One sample yielded the 16 T cell receptor beta chains listed below, sequenced in a study of response to subunit inactivated influenza vaccine. TCRdb reprocessed the RT-PCR reads with MiXCR, giving one entry per CDR3 protein. The table lists about 700,000 distinct CDR3 sequences, over 11% of them singletons. This sample comprised PBMCs from blood, obtained 14 days before vaccination. These receptors originate from a man aged 45-65 years who received an inactivated influenza vaccine.

This clonotype has a count of ten or more. The chain couples TRBV7-9 to TRBJ2-1; 7 bases agree with TRBD2. This CDR3 is 16 amino acids long. The germline V gene encodes CDR1 SEHNR and CDR2 FQNEAQ (reference sequence). V shed 4 bases and J 2 bases; nucleotides not matched to a gene: 8. CDR3 coding DNA: TGTGCCAGCAGCTCCCTTAGACTAGCCACCTACAATGAGCAGTTCTTC. Protein: CASSSLRLATYNEQFF.

V gene TRBV11-2 combines with J gene TRBJ2-3; TRBD1 matches 9 bases. The trim removed 5 bases at V and 4 bases at J, leaving 10 bases unmatched. The CDR3 consists of 16 residues. Germline assignment: CDR1 SGHAT and CDR2 FQNNGV. The CDR3 DNA reads TGTGCCAGCAGCCCCGGACAGGGGAAATTCGCAGATACGCAGTATTTT. Its protein is CASSPGQGKFADTQYF.

This clonotype has a handful of counts. The V and J genes are TRBV12-3 or TRBV12-4 and TRBJ2-1; TRBD1 matches 7 bases. The CDR3 is 16 amino acids. Losses at the gene ends were 5 bases for V and 9 bases for J; bases not matched to a gene: 16. The CDR3 DNA follows: TGTGCCAGCAGTCCCGAGGGGGCGAAATCATCGGGTGAGCAGTTCTTC. Encoded protein: CASSPEGAKSSGEQFF.

This clonotype was seen a handful of times. V is TRBV3-1 and J is TRBJ2-3, with D perhaps being TRBD1 or TRBD2 (6 bases each). This CDR3 is 18 amino acids long. Germline CDR1 is LGHDT and CDR2 is YNNKEL (reference sequence). The V end lost 5 bases, the J end lost 4 bases, and 25 bases lay between the germline ends. The CDR3 region is CASSFYRGHGGNPDTQYF. The DNA of the CDR3 is TGTGCCAGCAGCTTCTACCGGGGACACGGGGGTAATCCAGATACGCAGTATTTT.

This clonotype was picked up a small number of times. This chain uses TRBV29-1 with TRBJ2-1, with TRBD1 identical over 11 bases. Germline assignment: CDR1 SQVTM and CDR2 ANQGSEA. Unmatched junction bases numbered 5, after V lost 3 bases and J lost 7 bases. This CDR3 is built from 14 residues. The CDR3 reads CSVDGQGARNEQFF. The CDR3 nucleotides read TGCAGCGTTGATGGACAGGGGGCCCGTAATGAGCAGTTCTTC.

The table lists this clonotype with a few counts. V usage is TRBV20-1 and J usage is TRBJ2-7; D uncertain. The germline V gene has CDR1 DFQATT and CDR2 SNEGSKA (reference sequence). The V and J ends lost 3 bases and 0 bases respectively, with 12 bases between them. The CDR3 is 14 amino acids. The CDR3 loop is CSARTIWTSYEQYF. The CDR3 DNA reads TGCAGTGCTAGGACCATTTGGACCTCCTACGAGCAGTACTTC.

The rearrangement joins TRBV15 to TRBJ2-5; TRBD2 matches 13 bases. CDR1 and CDR2 from the germline V gene are LNHNV and YYDKDF (reference sequence). The ends lost 9 bases at V and 5 bases at J; junction bases unmatched: 12. The CDR3 runs 16 residues. CDR3 sequence (DNA): TGTGCCACGAGTGGGACTAGCGGGGCCCGGGGGGAGACCCAGTACTTC. It codes for CATSGTSGARGETQYF.

This chain uses TRBV7-2 with TRBJ2-5; D is possibly TRBD2 (6 bases). The CDR3 is 15 residues long. V lost 6 bases, J lost 1 base, and 15 bases lay in between. Germline assignment: CDR1 SGHTA and CDR2 FQGNSA. The CDR3 loop reads CASSLGWGLQETQYF. In nucleotides, the CDR3 is TGTGCCAGCAGTTTGGGATGGGGACTCCAAGAGACCCAGTACTTC.

This clonotype showed up many times. This sequence joins TRBV11-2 and TRBJ2-5, with 11 positions matching TRBD2. After removal of 2 bases from V and 1 base from J, the junction contained 9 bases not matched to a gene. In germline, CDR1 is SGHAT, CDR2 FQNNGV. CDR3 length equals 18 residues. DNA of the CDR3: TGTGCCAGCAGCTTATTTGGACTAGCGGGTATCTCCCAAGAGACCCAGTACTTC. It yields the protein CASSLFGLAGISQETQYF.

The CDR3 coding sequence is TGTGCCAGCAGGACAGGGCGGAATTCACCCCTCCACTTT. Protein: CASRTGRNSPLHF. This chain joins TRBV25-1 and TRBJ1-6; TRBD1 matches 7 bases. This CDR3 has 13 residues. Trimming at V came to 6 bases and at J to 7 bases, leaving 3 bases not matched to a gene. Germline-derived CDR1 and CDR2 are MGHDK and SYGVNS.

The V gene is TRBV7-9, the J gene TRBJ2-7; D tentatively reads TRBD1 or TRBD2 (5 bases each). This CDR3 spans 15 amino acids. The germline CDR1 and CDR2 sequences are SEHNR and FQNEAQ (reference sequence). The ends were cut back, 5 bases at V and 7 bases at J, with 21 bases in the middle. The CDR3 bases are TGTGCCAGCAGCCCGCTCCGGGACGGGCCCCGTGAGCAGTACTTC. It encodes CASSPLRDGPREQYF.

This clonotype has more than one count but fewer than ten. The V call is TRBV4-1, the J call TRBJ2-1; possibly TRBD1 or TRBD2 for D (6 bases each). This CDR3 comprises 16 residues. Trimming cost V 2 bases and J 7 bases, with 18 bases left between them. Per the germline V gene, CDR1 is MGHRA and CDR2 is YSYEKL. The CDR3 protein is CASSQTYGGRWNEQFF. The CDR3 coding sequence is TGCGCCAGCAGCCAAACCTACGGGGGCCGGTGGAATGAGCAGTTCTTC.

This clonotype occurred a few times. J is TRBJ2-2 and V is TRBV20-1; 7 nucleotides agree with TRBD1. This CDR3 contains 13 residues. J was trimmed by 4 bases and V by 5 bases; bases with no gene match: 4. Germline loops: CDR1 DFQATT, CDR2 SNEGSKA (reference sequence). The DNA of the CDR3 is TGCAGTGCTCCTACAGGGGTCACCGGGGAGCTGTTTTTT. Residues: CSAPTGVTGELFF.

The V call is TRBV6-5, the J call TRBJ2-7, with TRBD2 matching 9 bases. With 2 bases clipped from V and 6 bases from J, the junction kept 5 bases outside the gene matches. The CDR3 is 14 amino acids. The germline CDR1 and CDR2 sequences are MNHEY and SVGAGI. DNA for the CDR3: TGTGCCAGCAGTTACGGGCGGGAGGGCCTCGAGCAGTACTTC. This codes for CASSYGREGLEQYF.

This clonotype was found many times. The chain recombines TRBV7-6 with TRBJ2-1; D not resolved. V was cut by 5 bases and J by 2 bases, with 7 bases left in between. The length of the CDR3 is 13 residues. Germline CDR1 and CDR2: SGHVS and FNYEAQ. The CDR3 here is CASSRRAYNEQFF. As DNA, the CDR3 is TGTGCCAGCAGCCGGAGAGCCTACAATGAGCAGTTCTTC.

This clonotype was detected a few times. The chain carries TRBV20-1 and TRBJ1-1; no definite D call. The CDR3 consists of 14 residues. V was clipped by 6 bases and J by 1 base, with 15 bases between them. Germline V gene sequence: CDR1 DFQATT, CDR2 SNEGSKA (reference sequence). The CDR3 is CSASGGSGNTEAFF. The CDR3 DNA reads TGCAGTGCCTCAGGAGGGTCCGGGAACACTGAAGCTTTCTTT.